These 28 T cell receptor beta chains were sequenced from one sample in a study of cytomegalovirus exposure and HLA in healthy donors. 13 Jbeta primers and 60 Vbeta primers were used for the PCR. Method: immunoSEQ multiplex PCR; TCRdb's copy keeps in-frame clones and lacks some. The sample lists about 160,000 clones, about 80% occurring once. Sequencing was performed on PBMCs. These receptors came from a female donor in good health and CMV-seronegative.

The chain joins TRBV4-2 to TRBJ2-3, with D perhaps matching TRBD1 (5 bases). This CDR3 comprises 16 residues. Germline loops: CDR1 LGHNA, CDR2 YNFKEQ. Trimming pared 0 bases from V and 5 bases from J, leaving 15 bases between. The CDR3, as DNA: TGTGCCAGCAGCCAAGATCCGGACAACCGGCGAGATACGCAGTATTTT. Amino acid sequence: CASSQDPDNRRDTQYF.

The V call is TRBV5-1, the J call TRBJ2-5, with TRBD1 as a possible D gene (7 bases). The J call may be mistaken, given a closer DNA end match to TRBJ2-7. The CDR3 runs 14 residues. Germline V lookup: CDR1 SGHRS, CDR2 YFSETQ. The CDR3 is CASSPEGQSGEQYF. DNA for the CDR3: TGCGCCAGCAGCCCGGAGGGACAGTCGGGCGAGCAGTACTTC.

The CDR3 nucleotides read TGTGCCAGCAGCCAACGACTAGTAGGGAACACCGGGGAGCTGTTTTTT. Translating gives CASSQRLVGNTGELFF. This chain uses TRBV4-2 with TRBJ2-2, with a weak D call TRBD2 (6 bases). This CDR3 comprises 16 residues. Germline CDR1 and CDR2: LGHNA and YNFKEQ. With 2 bases removed from V and 1 base from J, the gap between germline ends came to 11 bases.

This clone was counted a few times. The chain joins TRBV7-2 to TRBJ2-3; a possible D gene is TRBD1 (6 bases). Trimming cost V 4 bases and J 2 bases, with 10 bases left between them. This CDR3 spans 14 amino acids. CDR1 is SGHTA, CDR2 FQGNSA, per germline. CDR3 bases: TGTGCCAGCAGCTCTGGGACATACACAGATACGCAGTATTTT. This gives the protein CASSSGTYTDTQYF.

This chain connects TRBV20-1 to TRBJ2-7; unclear D gene. This CDR3 region has 11 residues. Germline values: CDR1 DFQATT, CDR2 SNEGSKA (reference sequence). V lost 1 base and J 5 bases, leaving 6 bases between the germline ends. The DNA of the CDR3 is TGCAGTGCTAGAGTTGTTAACGAGCAGTACTTC. Protein: CSARVVNEQYF.

The chain links TRBV5-1 to TRBJ2-3, with TRBD1 as a possible D gene (6 bases). The V gene lost 0 bases and the J gene lost 0 bases, with 14 bases spanning the gap. Germline V gives CDR1 SGHRS, CDR2 YFSETQ. The CDR3 covers 17 residues. The CDR3 sequence is CASSLALGTPSTDTQYF. In nucleotides, the CDR3 is TGCGCCAGCAGCTTGGCCTTGGGGACACCTAGCACAGATACGCAGTATTTT.

The V call is TRBV9, the J call TRBJ2-5; no clear D gene. The CDR3 spans 12 residues. Germline lookup yields CDR1 SGDLS and CDR2 YYNGEE. Trimming took 2 bases from V and 5 from J, leaving 7 bases between them. The CDR3, as DNA: TGTGCCAGCAGCGTGGCCGGGGAGACCCAGTACTTC. Protein: CASSVAGETQYF.

The rearrangement uses TRBV6-5 and TRBJ1-2; D uncertain. The ends were cut back, 7 bases at V and 4 bases at J, with 13 bases in the middle. This CDR3 has 13 residues. Germline V CDR1 and CDR2: MNHEY, SVGAGI. The CDR3 region has the DNA TGTGCCAGCAATTCGGGGTTAGGCTATGGCTACACCTTC. This sequence encodes CASNSGLGYGYTF.

This clone was observed a few times. The chain links TRBV30 to TRBJ2-3; TRBD2 aligns across 9 bases. The V and J ends lost 2 bases and 4 bases, in that order; junction bases with no gene match: 16. The CDR3 has 18 amino acids. From germline, CDR1 is GTSNPN and CDR2 SVGIG (reference sequence). The chain's CDR3 is CAWSRSGTSRGGADTQYF. The CDR3 bases are TGTGCCTGGAGTCGGTCCGGGACTAGCAGGGGAGGGGCAGATACGCAGTATTTT.

This clone was recorded only once. This chain links TRBV5-1 with TRBJ2-7; the match to TRBD2 covers 8 bases. Germline lookup yields CDR1 SGHRS and CDR2 YFSETQ. The CDR3 is made up of 13 amino acids. V lost 4 bases and J lost 1; bases outside the gene matches: 1. CDR3: CASSGTRSYEQYF. For the CDR3, the DNA is TGCGCCAGCAGCGGGACTAGGTCCTACGAGCAGTACTTC.

The rearrangement joins TRBV6-1 to TRBJ1-2; 8 bases are shared with TRBD1. V shed 3 bases, J shed 1 base, and the junction held 4 bases outside the gene matches. Germline CDR1 is MNHNS and CDR2 is SASEGT. CDR3 length: 15 residues. CDR3 nucleotides: TGTGCCAGCAGTGACAGGGGGCAGATTAACTATGGCTACACCTTC. It codes for CASSDRGQINYGYTF.

The V and J genes are TRBV4-1 and TRBJ2-2, with D hard to call. CDR3 size: 12 residues. CDR1 is MGHRA, CDR2 YSYEKL, per germline. Trimming took 0 bases from V and 8 from J, leaving 4 bases between them. The CDR3 is CASSQDEGELFF. For the CDR3, the DNA is TGCGCCAGCAGCCAAGACGAGGGGGAGCTGTTTTTT.

The chain carries TRBV11-2 and TRBJ2-5; D may be TRBD1 (5 bases). CDR3 length: 12 residues. V lost 7 bases and J lost 8, with 14 bases in between. Looked up from germline, CDR1 is SGHAT and CDR2 is FQNNGV. The chain's CDR3 is CASKGYRGTQYF. CDR3 bases: TGTGCCAGCAAGGGGTACCGAGGTACCCAGTACTTC.

The V gene is TRBV5-1, the J gene TRBJ2-7; D remains unclear. The length of the CDR3 is 13 residues. The V gene lost 2 bases and the J gene lost 3 bases, with 9 bases spanning the gap. Per the germline V gene, CDR1 is SGHRS and CDR2 is YFSETQ. This chain's CDR3 is CASSFDSNYEQYF. The CDR3 DNA sequence: TGCGCCAGCAGCTTCGATAGCAACTACGAGCAGTACTTC.

This clone was recorded once. The V call is TRBV5-1, the J call TRBJ2-7; D is perhaps TRBD1 (6 bases). Germline V gene data show CDR1 as SGHRS and CDR2 as YFSETQ. The CDR3 loop spans 17 amino acids. Trimming took 5 bases from V and 6 from J, leaving 27 bases between them. CDR3 protein: CASRRVGQTGFPSEQYF. DNA of the CDR3: TGCGCCAGCAGGAGGGTGGGCCAGACAGGTTTCCCCTCCGAGCAGTACTTC.

The V call is TRBV7-2, the J call TRBJ1-1; D uncertain. The germline V gene encodes CDR1 SGHTA and CDR2 FQGNSA. The germline V and J ends were trimmed by 5 bases and 0 bases, with 7 bases remaining between them. The CDR3 runs 13 residues. This CDR3 is CASSPAVNTEAFF. The DNA for the CDR3 is TGTGCCAGCAGCCCCGCGGTGAACACTGAAGCTTTCTTT. Looking up the rest from reference TRBV7-2 and TRBJ1-1 gives the full variable domain: GAGVSQSPSNKVTEKGKDVELRCDPISGHTALYWYRQSLGQGLEFLIYFQGNSAPDKSGLPSDRFSAERTGGSVSTLTIQRTQQEDSAVYLCASSPAVNTEAFFGQGTRLTVV.

This rearrangement joins TRBV7-3 to TRBJ2-3; TRBD2 matches 11 bases. Germline loops: CDR1 SGHTA, CDR2 FQGTGA. This CDR3 comprises 15 residues. With 5 bases clipped from V and 2 bases from J, the junction kept 3 bases outside the gene matches. CDR3 residues: CASSRLAGFTDTQYF. In DNA form, the CDR3 reads TGTGCCAGCAGCCGACTAGCGGGATTCACAGATACGCAGTATTTT.

The chain combines TRBV14 with TRBJ2-3, with no clear D. V shed 4 bases and J shed 0 bases, with 11 bases lying between them. Germline CDR1 and CDR2: SGHDN and FVKESK. This CDR3 is 15 amino acids long. The chain's CDR3 is CASSPRYRSTDTQYF. The DNA of the CDR3 is TGTGCCAGCAGCCCACGGTACCGCAGCACAGATACGCAGTATTTT.

In nucleotides, the CDR3 is TGCGCCAGCAGCCCGGACGGGAGCGAGGGGGCTTTCTTT. The encoded protein is CASSPDGSEGAFF. The V call is TRBV5-1, the J call TRBJ1-1, with D perhaps TRBD1 (5 bases). The CDR3 has 13 residues. Germline V gene data show CDR1 as SGHRS and CDR2 as YFSETQ. Trimming shortened V by 4 bases and J by 11 bases, and 18 bases separated the two germline ends.

This chain uses TRBV5-4 with TRBJ2-7; 16 bases agree with TRBD2. The trim removed 2 bases at V and 5 bases at J, leaving 10 bases unmatched. Germline lookup yields CDR1 SGHNT and CDR2 YYREEE (reference sequence). The CDR3 contains 18 residues. As DNA, the CDR3 is TGTGCCAGCAGCTTATCGGGACTAGCGGGAGGGTTACCCAACGAGCAGTACTTC. Translation gives CASSLSGLAGGLPNEQYF. The entire variable domain, with the rest obtained from reference TRBV5-4 and TRBJ2-7, is as follows: ETGVTQSPTHLIKTRGQQVTLRCSSQSGHNTVSWYQQALGQGPQFIFQYYREEENGRGNFPPRFSGLQFPNYSSELNVNALELDDSALYLCASSLSGLAGGLPNEQYFGPGTRLTVT.

The chain links TRBV2 to TRBJ2-1; 8 bases map to TRBD2. J lost 6 bases, V lost 6 bases, and 7 bases had no gene match. Germline V gene lookup returns CDR1 SNHLY and CDR2 FYNNEI. The CDR3 covers 14 residues. The CDR3 loop is CASRLGTSINEQFF. Written as DNA, the CDR3 is TGTGCCAGCAGACTCGGGACTAGTATCAATGAGCAGTTCTTC.

The chain links TRBV29-1 to TRBJ2-3, with 8 bases fitting TRBD1. Germline loops: CDR1 SQVTM, CDR2 ANQGSEA. Trimming at V came to 7 bases and at J to 6 bases, leaving 9 bases not matched to a gene. The CDR3 length is 13 residues. The CDR3: CSAQTGAADTQYF. The CDR3 bases are TGCAGCGCACAGACAGGGGCGGCCGATACGCAGTATTTT.

The gene calls are TRBV6-6 and TRBJ2-3; TRBD2 might be the D (6 bases). Germline V CDR1 and CDR2: MNHNY, SVGAGI (reference sequence). V was clipped by 0 bases and J by 2 bases, with 12 bases between them. This CDR3 spans 16 amino acids. CDR3 amino acids: CASSYSSGVFTDTQYF. The CDR3 region has the DNA TGTGCCAGCAGTTACTCATCGGGGGTATTCACAGATACGCAGTATTTT.

J is TRBJ1-1 and V is TRBV20-1; TRBD1 aligns across 7 bases. Germline values: CDR1 DFQATT, CDR2 SNEGSKA (reference sequence). This CDR3 is 11 amino acids long. Here the CDR3 DNA reads TGCAGGGGATCAGGGGGATCGGTAGCTTTCTTT. Protein sequence: CRGSGGSVAFF.

This clone has only one observation. The CDR3 protein is CARHEVGETQYF. The CDR3 DNA is TGTGCCAGACATGAGGTCGGAGAGACCCAGTACTTC. The chain carries TRBV5-8 and TRBJ2-5, with unresolved D. This CDR3 spans 12 amino acids. The germline V gene encodes CDR1 SGHTS and CDR2 YDEGEE. V dropped 8 bases and J dropped 4 bases, with 12 bases sitting between them.

The chain employs TRBV7-9 and TRBJ2-7; 12 nucleotides align to TRBD2. Germline V lookup: CDR1 SEHNR, CDR2 FQNEAQ (reference sequence). The CDR3 spans 16 residues. J gave up 7 bases and V 5 bases, and 12 bases lay outside the gene matches. This chain's CDR3 is CASSARLAGEVREQYF. CDR3 nucleotide sequence: TGTGCCAGCAGCGCCCGACTAGCGGGAGAGGTGAGAGAGCAGTACTTC.

The chain combines TRBV7-9 with TRBJ1-1; the D is unclear. Per germline, CDR1 SEHNR and CDR2 FQNEAQ (reference sequence). The germline V and J ends were trimmed by 1 base and 1 base, with 10 bases remaining between them. The length of the CDR3 is 15 residues. CDR3 nucleotides: TGTGCCAGCAGCTTAGGGTTGGCAGGGAACACTGAAGCTTTCTTT. Translated, it gives CASSLGLAGNTEAFF.

J is TRBJ1-5 and V is TRBV28; no definite D call. Germline CDR1 is MDHEN and CDR2 is SYDVKM. Trimming took off 7 bases at V and 8 bases at J, with 9 bases between the two ends. The CDR3 runs to 11 residues. CDR3 bases: TGTGCCAGCAACTTCAAAGAGCCCCAGCATTTT. Translated, it gives CASNFKEPQHF.